This TCR beta chain came from a study of blood T cell repertoires in COVID-19. In the study overall: Samples came from the United States, Italy and Spain, spanning acute and convalescent COVID-19. T cells, B-cell-depleted T cells, or PBMCs supplied cDNA or gDNA.

Looked up from germline, CDR1 is PRHDT and CDR2 is FYEKMQ (reference sequence). Trimming at V came to 1 base and at J to 3 bases, leaving 12 bases not matched to a gene. This CDR3 contains 17 residues. Original handling: Scientists estimated how many nucleated cells there were by amplifying reference gene primers. Method: immunoSEQ multiplex PCR; TCRdb's copy keeps in-frame clones and lacks some. The D gene and trimming were derived from the DNA, and the V and J assignments and clone size from that table. Of about 280,000 clones listed, around nine tenths are singletons. The V gene is TRBV13, the J gene TRBJ2-7; the match to TRBD2 covers 7 bases. Sequencing was carried out using peripheral blood. This clonotype was sampled from a man aged 35 to 55 with active or convalescent COVID-19. The CDR3 sequence is CASSLERGGGSNYEQYF. In DNA form, the CDR3 reads TGTGCCAGCAGCTTAGAAAGGGGCGGCGGGAGTAACTACGAGCAGTACTTC.